Sequencing of this T cell receptor beta chain was carried out in a study of OX40 agonist ivuxolimab in advanced cancers. About the research overall: Subjects had a mean age of about 60 years, with a range of 23 to 79; around 83% were male.

Measured with immunoSEQ multiplex PCR; TCRdb has only the in-frame clones, and not every one. The table records 30,000 to 40,000 clones, approximately 90% of them present only once. Trimming cost V 4 bases and J 8 bases, with 17 bases left between them. CDR3 length: 14 residues. Looked up from germline, CDR1 is SGHTA and CDR2 is FQGNSA. This receptor was taken from an adult with an advanced solid tumor such as melanoma, head and neck, liver or kidney cancer. Sequences were derived from CD4+ or CD8+ T cells sorted from blood, sampled in a trial of the OX40 agonist ivuxolimab. The rearrangement uses TRBV7-2 and TRBJ1-2; D unresolved. The CDR3 bases are TGTGCCAGCAGCTCCCCCCTAACGGGTGAGGGCTACACCTTC. Translation: CASSSPLTGEGYTF. Full variable domain (outside the CDR3, taken from reference TRBV7-2 and TRBJ1-2): GAGVSQSPSNKVTEKGKDVELRCDPISGHTALYWYRQSLGQGLEFLIYFQGNSAPDKSGLPSDRFSAERTGGSVSTLTIQRTQQEDSAVYLCASSSPLTGEGYTFGSGTRLTVV.